This passage covers 7 T cell receptor beta chains from one sample sequenced in a study of blood T cell repertoires in COVID-19. Profiled with immunoSEQ multiplex PCR; TCRdb holds only in-frame clones, not every one. This sample has 250,000 to 300,000 clones, with 65% to 90% found just once. Material for sequencing was peripheral blood. The receptors come from a woman between 70 and 85 years old with COVID-19, enrolled during active disease.

This rearrangement joins TRBV12-5 to TRBJ1-2, with a weak D call TRBD1 (5 bases). The CDR3 runs to 13 residues. V was pared by 3 bases and J by 7 bases, with 12 bases between. The V gene's germline CDR1 is LGHNT and CDR2 FRNRAP. This chain's CDR3 is CASGLHLRAGYTF. Written as DNA, the CDR3 is TGTGCTAGTGGTTTACACCTCAGGGCTGGCTACACCTTC.

CDR3 protein: CASSVAGQGGEKLFF. Here the CDR3 DNA reads TGTGCCAGCAGTGTGGCCGGGCAGGGGGGTGAAAAACTGTTTTTT. The chain joins TRBV2 to TRBJ1-4, with TRBD1 matching over 7 bases. CDR1 SNHLY and CDR2 FYNNEI come from the germline V gene. The CDR3 consists of 15 residues. Losses at the gene ends were 4 bases for V and 7 bases for J; bases not matched to a gene: 9.

The rearrangement links TRBV4-1 to TRBJ1-3, with no clear D. Germline V gene data show CDR1 as MGHRA and CDR2 as YSYEKL. This CDR3 has 17 residues. With 0 bases removed from V and 2 bases from J, the gap between germline ends came to 14 bases. In DNA form, the CDR3 reads TGCGCCAGCAGCCAAGATCGGTTGGGAGCTCCTGGAAACACCATATATTTT. As protein: CASSQDRLGAPGNTIYF.

The chain uses TRBV5-1 and TRBJ2-1; tentative D call: TRBD2 (5 bases). This CDR3 contains 16 residues. Germline V lookup: CDR1 SGHRS, CDR2 YFSETQ. Trimming took off 6 bases at V and 0 bases at J, with 16 bases between the two ends. The CDR3 reads CASTAPEASSYNEQFF. The CDR3 nucleotides are TGCGCCAGCACCGCCCCGGAGGCAAGCTCCTACAATGAGCAGTTCTTC.

The rearrangement links TRBV5-4 to TRBJ2-7; tentative D call: TRBD1 (6 bases). V lost 4 bases, J lost 3 bases, and 14 bases lay in between. This CDR3 comprises 14 residues. Germline values: CDR1 SGHNT, CDR2 YYREEE (reference sequence). Written as DNA, the CDR3 is TGTGCCAGCAGCGCAACAGGGTCATTCTACGAGCAGTACTTC. This gives the protein CASSATGSFYEQYF.

The chain joins TRBV30 to TRBJ1-1; the D gene is possibly TRBD1 (6 bases). The V and J ends lost 1 base and 5 bases respectively, with 11 bases between them. The CDR3 runs to 13 residues. Germline-derived CDR1 and CDR2 are GTSNPN and SVGIG (reference sequence). The CDR3, as DNA: TGTGCCTGGAGTGGGGACACAGTGACTGAAGCTTTCTTT. Translating it yields CAWSGDTVTEAFF. The whole variable domain, remainder taken from reference TRBV30 and TRBJ1-1, is SQTIHQWPATLVQPVGSPLSLECTVEGTSNPNLYWYRQAAGRGLQLLFYSVGIGQISSEVPQNLSASRPQDRQFILSSKKLLLSDSGFYLCAWSGDTVTEAFFGQGTRLTVV.

V is TRBV28 and J is TRBJ1-4, with TRBD1 identical over 10 bases. Germline V gene sequence: CDR1 MDHEN, CDR2 SYDVKM. The CDR3 has 16 residues. V lost 9 bases and J lost 10; bases outside the gene matches: 17. This CDR3 is CASSPRGTGESGKLFF. For the CDR3, the DNA is TGTGCCAGTTCCCCGCGGGGGACAGGGGAAAGTGGAAAACTGTTTTTT. The whole variable domain, filled in from reference TRBV28 and TRBJ1-4, reads DVKVTQSSRYLVKRTGEKVFLECVQDMDHENMFWYRQDPGLGLRLIYFSYDVKMKEKGDIPEGYSVSREKKERFSLILESASTNQTSMYLCASSPRGTGESGKLFFGSGTQLSVL.